This record covers a single T cell receptor beta chain. Its antigen is unidentified. This CDR3 is 14 amino acids long. The data stem from a study of OX40 agonist ivuxolimab in advanced cancers. Whole-study context: Patients treated during dose escalation were battling hepatocellular carcinoma, melanoma, renal cell or head and neck cancer. Eligibility admitted prior anti-PD-1, anti-PD-L1 or anti-CTLA-4 therapy; 40% had some.

Study observations and caveats: At doses 0.1 to 3.0 mg/kg, CD4+ and CD8+ clones expanded.

The repertoire was sequenced with immunoSEQ multiplex PCR; TCRdb's copy has only in-frame clones and lacks some. The repertoire has tens of thousands of clones, approximately 90% of them found once; the top ten carry about 8%. The clonotype comes from an adult with an advanced solid tumor such as melanoma, head and neck, liver or kidney cancer. The sample consisted of CD4+ or CD8+ T cells sorted from blood, taken in a trial of the OX40 agonist ivuxolimab. The chain employs TRBV21-1 and TRBJ2-1; whether TRBD1, the table's D call, matches the DNA was not checked. TRBV21-1 is a pseudogene locus. The CDR3 coding sequence is TGTGCCAGCAGCAAAGCGCTAGGGGGCAATGAGCAGTTCTTC. It translates to CASSKALGGNEQFF.